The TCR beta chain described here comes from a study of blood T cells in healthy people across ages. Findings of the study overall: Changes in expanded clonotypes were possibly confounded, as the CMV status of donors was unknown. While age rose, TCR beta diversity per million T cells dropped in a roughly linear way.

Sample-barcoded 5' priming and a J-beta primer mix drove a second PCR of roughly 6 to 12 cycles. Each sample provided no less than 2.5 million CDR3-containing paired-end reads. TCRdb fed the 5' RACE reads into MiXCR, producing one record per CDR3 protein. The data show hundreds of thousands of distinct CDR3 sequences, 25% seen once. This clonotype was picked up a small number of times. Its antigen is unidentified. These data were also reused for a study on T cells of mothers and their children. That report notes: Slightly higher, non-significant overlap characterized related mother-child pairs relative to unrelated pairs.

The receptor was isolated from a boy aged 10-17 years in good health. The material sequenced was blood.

CDR3 in DNA: TGCAGTGCCGATGAAAGTGAAGCTTTCTTT. Encoded protein: CSADESEAFF. This chain joins TRBV20-1 and TRBJ1-1; no reliable D call. V was pared by 6 bases and J by 7 bases, with 9 bases between. Germline CDR1 reads DFQATT; CDR2 reads SNEGSKA (reference sequence). The CDR3 runs to 10 residues.